The next 8 T cell receptor beta chains were all read from a single sample in a study of blood T cell repertoires in COVID-19. The data were produced by immunoSEQ multiplex PCR, yet TCRdb's version contains in-frame clones alone and is incomplete. The table lists 200,000 to 250,000 clones, about 90% of them singletons, with approximately 1.9% in the top ten. Sequencing was performed on PBMCs or T cells enriched from blood (not recorded which). The receptor source for this set is a woman aged 18-29 years who had recovered from COVID-19.

The chain recombines TRBV5-1 with TRBJ1-1; a possible D gene is TRBD1 (6 bases). Deletions cut 4 bases from V and 4 bases from J, with 14 bases between. Germline CDR1 reads SGHRS; CDR2 reads YFSETQ. This CDR3 comprises 14 residues. Here the CDR3 DNA reads TGCGCCAGCAGCAAACAGGGTCGGGGCACTGAAGCTTTCTTT. The encoded protein is CASSKQGRGTEAFF.

This clone was counted only a few times. V gene TRBV5-1 combines with J gene TRBJ2-2; D not certain. The CDR3 runs 14 residues. V lost 0 bases and J lost 3, with 6 bases in between. Per germline, CDR1 SGHRS and CDR2 YFSETQ. The CDR3: CASSLGSYTGELFF. CDR3 sequence (DNA): TGCGCCAGCAGCTTGGGAAGCTACACCGGGGAGCTGTTTTTT.

The J gene is TRBJ2-2, the V gene TRBV11-1; 12 nucleotides agree with TRBD2. CDR1 and CDR2 from the germline V gene are SGHAT and FQDESV (reference sequence). CDR3 size: 15 residues. The trim removed 3 bases at V and 5 bases at J, leaving 1 base unmatched. The CDR3 sequence: CASSFGTSGTGELFF. The CDR3 DNA reads TGTGCCAGCAGCTTCGGGACTAGCGGGACCGGGGAGCTGTTTTTT.

The chain employs TRBV4-3 and TRBJ1-2; no clear D. V was trimmed by 0 bases and J by 3 bases, leaving 11 bases between them. This CDR3 region has 15 residues. CDR1 and CDR2 from the germline V gene are LGHNA and YSLEER. CDR3 in DNA: TGCGCCAGCAGCCAAGAAAGAGGTACCCACTATGGCTACACCTTC. This encodes CASSQERGTHYGYTF.

This clone was recorded once. The V and J genes are TRBV14 and TRBJ1-2; possibly TRBD1 for D (6 bases). V dropped 4 bases and J dropped 8 bases, with 20 bases sitting between them. The CDR3 has 15 amino acids. Germline values: CDR1 SGHDN, CDR2 FVKESK. CDR3 nucleotide sequence: TGTGCCAGCAGCCCTGGGGGCCCATCAAATGGGGGCTACACCTTC. It yields the protein CASSPGGPSNGGYTF. The variable domain in full, completed from reference TRBV14 and TRBJ1-2, reads EAGVTQFPSHSVIEKGQTVTLRCDPISGHDNLYWYRRVMGKEIKFLLHFVKESKQDESGMPNNRFLAERTGGTYSTLKVQPAELEDSGVYFCASSPGGPSNGGYTFGSGTRLTVV.

This rearrangement joins TRBV6-4 to TRBJ1-3; 9 bases are a match to TRBD1. V lost 2 bases to trimming and J lost 8 bases; unmatched junction nucleotides: 10. Germline V gives CDR1 MRHNA, CDR2 SNTAGT. The CDR3 contains 16 residues. CDR3 sequence reads: CASSDPRTGVRDTIYF. The CDR3 DNA is TGTGCCAGCAGTGACCCGAGGACAGGGGTACGGGACACCATATATTTT.

The V call is TRBV18, the J call TRBJ2-1; no clear D. Trimming removed 1 base at V and 4 bases at J, with 5 bases between. CDR1 and CDR2 from the germline V gene are KGHSH and LQKENI. The CDR3 has 13 residues. The CDR3 is CASSPQSYNEQFF. CDR3 DNA sequence: TGTGCCAGCTCACCACAGAGTTACAATGAGCAGTTCTTC.

The chain joins TRBV29-1 to TRBJ1-3, with TRBD1 matching 9 bases. This CDR3 spans 14 amino acids. CDR1 is SQVTM and CDR2 is ANQGSEA in the germline V gene. Losses at the gene ends were 7 bases for V and 4 bases for J; bases not matched to a gene: 8. The CDR3 sequence: CSGGGTGPGNTIYF. In DNA form, the CDR3 reads TGCAGCGGGGGAGGGACAGGGCCAGGAAACACCATATATTTT.